The 19 T cell receptor beta chains in this list originate from one sample, sequenced in a study of T cell clonality in common variable immunodeficiency. The data were produced by immunoSEQ multiplex PCR, yet TCRdb's version contains in-frame clones alone and is incomplete. This sample comprises fewer than 50,000 clones, none seen once only. The sample was peripheral blood mononuclear cells. All receptors derive from a person aged 18 to 70 in good health.

This clone has at least ten counts. With the read ending 3 residues before the CDR3 end, the germline J gene is used to fill in that end. V and J are TRBV24-1 and TRBJ1-2; 7 bases map to TRBD1. V was clipped by 3 bases and J by 3 bases; unmatched bases: 6. This CDR3 is 15 amino acids long. Germline V lookup: CDR1 KGHDR, CDR2 SFDVKD. The CDR3 sequence is CATSDGQVGDYGYTF. CDR3 DNA, as far as it was read: TGTGCCACCAGTGATGGACAGGTGGGCGACTATGGC.

This clone appeared many times. The sequence runs out 3 residues before the end of the CDR3; the remainder is reconstructed from the germline J gene. The chain has TRBV2 and TRBJ2-5, with D maybe TRBD2 (8 bases). Looked up from germline, CDR1 is SNHLY and CDR2 is FYNNEI. Trimming left V 11 bases short and J 5 bases short, with 18 bases between. CDR3 length: 13 residues. The sequenced CDR3 bases are TGTGCCGGCGGCAGGGGGACTAGGGAGACC. Its protein is CAGGRGTRET. The CDR3 in full is CAGGRGTRETQYF.

This clone occurred many times. Read sequence stops 3 residues before the CDR3 end, and the germline J gene provides the missing end. V usage is TRBV6-2 or TRBV6-3 and J usage is TRBJ2-2, with 10 bases aligning to TRBD1. The CDR3 is made up of 14 amino acids. V shed 5 bases and J 6 bases; nucleotides not matched to a gene: 3. Germline CDR1 reads MNHEY; CDR2 reads SVGEGT. CDR3 protein: CASSGQGEAGELFF. The CDR3 DNA, read in part, is TGTGCCAGCAGTGGACAGGGGGAAGCCGGGGAG.

This clone was seen repeatedly, ten times or more. Coverage ceases 3 residues before the CDR3 finishes, and the germline J gene fills in the end. The chain uses TRBV5-1 and TRBJ2-7, with TRBD1 matching 9 bases. The CDR3 has 15 residues. V shed 2 bases and J 5 bases; nucleotides not matched to a gene: 8. Germline lookup yields CDR1 SGHRS and CDR2 YFSETQ. The part of the CDR3 DNA that was read is TGCGCCAGCAGCTTCCGGGACAGGGAGAGGGACGAG. It yields the protein CASSFRDRERDE. The entire CDR3 reads CASSFRDRERDEQYF.

This clone was detected ten times or more. Read sequence stops 3 residues before the CDR3 end, and the germline J gene provides the missing end. The chain has TRBV10-1 and TRBJ2-1; 8 bases fit TRBD2. The V segment lost 3 bases and the J segment 6 bases; nucleotides outside the gene matches: 10. This CDR3 has 16 amino acids. From germline, CDR1 is WNHNN and CDR2 SYGVQD (reference sequence). CDR3 residues: CASSDPQLAVPNEQFF. The CDR3 bases that were read are TGCGCCAGCAGTGACCCCCAACTAGCGGTTCCCAATGAG.

This clone was detected ten times or more. From the germline J gene comes the end of the CDR3, since the read stops 3 residues before it. The chain uses TRBV10-2 and TRBJ1-1; TRBD1 might be the D (5 bases). Trimming stripped 6 bases from V and 5 bases from J, with 16 bases between. The CDR3 contains 14 residues. The germline V gene encodes CDR1 WSHSY and CDR2 SAAADI. CDR3 sequence reads: CASRSNAGGTEAFF. The CDR3 DNA, read in part, is TGCGCCAGCAGGTCGAACGCCGGGGGGACTGAA.

This clone was seen at least ten times. The CDR3 bases that were read are TGTGCCACCAGTGTTGGGACAGGGGACGGC. Protein: CATSVGTGDG. The complete CDR3 protein is CATSVGTGDGYTF. This chain uses TRBV24-1 with TRBJ1-2; 10 bases are shared with TRBD1. The CDR3 end falls 3 residues outside the read, so it is completed with the germline J gene. Per germline, CDR1 KGHDR and CDR2 SFDVKD. CDR3 length: 13 amino acids.

This clone occurred many times. The read gets to within 3 residues of the CDR3 end, and the germline J gene fills in the rest. The chain combines TRBV5-1 with TRBJ1-1; TRBD1 aligns across 8 bases. The CDR3 runs 16 residues. Germline CDR1 and CDR2: SGHRS and YFSETQ. Unmatched junction bases numbered 7, after V lost 3 bases and J lost 0 bases. CDR3: CASSWTGTGMNTEAFF. The DNA read from the CDR3 is TGCGCCAGCAGCTGGACAGGGACCGGGATGAACACTGAA.

Worth noting for this clone: A far larger clone is just one base off, so this is likely a read error. Coverage ceases 3 residues before the CDR3 finishes, and the germline J gene fills in the end. The chain carries TRBV5-1 and TRBJ2-1; 9 bases map to TRBD2. Germline V lookup: CDR1 SGHRS, CDR2 YFSETQ. The CDR3 has 14 residues. The CDR3 bases that were read are TGCGCCGGCAGCTTGGCGGGGGGGACCAATGAG. It translates to CAGSLAGGTNE. The full CDR3 protein reads CAGSLAGGTNEQFF.

This clone was detected ten times or more. The read terminates 3 residues ahead of where the CDR3 ends, so the germline J gene completes it. The rearrangement joins TRBV7-9 to TRBJ1-4; TRBD1 matches at 7 bases. Unmatched junction bases numbered 5, after V lost 4 bases and J lost 3 bases. Germline V gene data show CDR1 as SEHNR and CDR2 as FQNEAQ (reference sequence). This CDR3 has 15 residues. This CDR3 is CASSYDRDSNEKLFF. The part of the CDR3 DNA that was read is TGTGCCAGCAGCTACGACAGGGACTCTAATGAAAAA.

This clone was detected a few times. Read data end 3 residues before the CDR3 end; the end is taken from the germline J gene. V usage is TRBV6-2 or TRBV6-3 and J usage is TRBJ2-2, with 8 bases aligning to TRBD1. CDR1 is MNHEY and CDR2 is SVGEGT in the germline V gene. Unmatched junction bases numbered 11, after V lost 10 bases and J lost 4 bases. The CDR3 is made up of 15 amino acids. The CDR3 region is CATPDRGRITGELFF. CDR3 bases read: TGTGCCACCCCTGACAGGGGAAGAATCACCGGGGAG.

There are many counts of this clone. The CDR3 end lies 3 residues beyond the end of the read and is filled in from the germline J gene. The chain links TRBV7-2 to TRBJ2-5, with D possibly being TRBD1 (6 bases). Germline CDR1 reads SGHTA; CDR2 reads FQGNSA. CDR3 length: 15 amino acids. The V gene lost 5 bases and the J gene lost 2 bases, with 15 bases spanning the gap. CDR3 sequence reads: CASSPARQEQETQYF. The covered CDR3 bases are TGTGCCAGCAGCCCCGCCCGACAGGAACAAGAGACC.

This clone was counted at least ten times. The CDR3 end falls 3 residues outside the read, so it is completed with the germline J gene. The rearrangement joins TRBV9 to TRBJ2-1; 11 bases match TRBD2. V shed 0 bases and J 7 bases; nucleotides not matched to a gene: 6. The germline V gene has CDR1 SGDLS and CDR2 YYNGEE. There are 16 residues in the CDR3. Partial CDR3 DNA: TGTGCCAGCAGCGTAGATGGGACTAGCGGCATGAATGAG. Encoded protein: CASSVDGTSGMNE. The CDR3 reads in full as CASSVDGTSGMNEQFF.

This clone was found many times. The read stops 3 residues short of the end of the CDR3; the missing end is completed from the germline J gene. The sample holds other DNA sequences that translate to the same CDR3. The J gene is TRBJ2-7, the V gene TRBV5-1; maybe TRBD2 (6 bases). Germline CDR1 reads SGHRS; CDR2 reads YFSETQ. V shed 8 bases and J shed 4 bases, with 22 bases lying between them. The CDR3 loop spans 15 amino acids. CDR3 DNA (partial): TGCGCCAGTAGCCTTGGTACGGGACTCCTTTACGAG. It translates to CASSLGTGLLYE. The entire CDR3 protein is CASSLGTGLLYEQYF.

This clone was detected many times. From the germline J gene comes the end of the CDR3, since the read stops 3 residues before it. This sequence joins TRBV4-1 and TRBJ2-3; D unclear. V shed 1 base and J shed 5 bases, with 10 bases lying between them. Germline CDR1 reads MGHRA; CDR2 reads YSYEKL. The CDR3 totals 14 residues. The CDR3 bases that were read are TGCGCCAGCAGCCAAGCTCAGACTGTAGATACG. This sequence encodes CASSQAQTVDT. The full-length CDR3 reads as CASSQAQTVDTQYF.

This clone was seen at least ten times. Sequencing ends 3 residues short of the CDR3 end; the germline J gene provides the rest. The V call is TRBV14, the J call TRBJ2-7; 14 positions match TRBD2. The CDR3 sequence is 16 residues long. The germline gives CDR1 SGHDN, CDR2 FVKESK. V lost 0 bases, J lost 3 bases, and 1 base stayed unmatched. This CDR3 is CASSQEGTSGSYEQYF. The part of the CDR3 DNA that was read is TGTGCCAGCAGCCAAGAGGGGACTAGCGGGAGCTACGAG.

Ten or more counts support this clone. Read data end 3 residues before the CDR3 end; the end is taken from the germline J gene. The J gene is TRBJ2-7, the V gene TRBV10-3; no definite D call. This CDR3 has 14 residues. The V gene's germline CDR1 is ENHRY and CDR2 SYGVKD. Between the trimmed V and J ends, which lost 6 bases and 1 base, there was a span of 13 bases. CDR3 residues: CAISFLNRSYEQYF. CDR3 bases read: TGTGCCATCAGCTTCCTTAACAGATCCTACGAG.

This clone showed up many times. The read terminates 3 residues before the CDR3 end, so the remaining end is supplied by the germline J gene. The chain recombines TRBV20-1 with TRBJ2-7, with 8 positions matching TRBD1. Germline V lookup: CDR1 DFQATT, CDR2 SNEGSKA (reference sequence). This CDR3 contains 12 residues. J was trimmed by 4 bases and V by 3 bases; bases with no gene match: 2. This chain's CDR3 is CSARDREYEQYF. The sequenced part of the CDR3 DNA is TGCAGTGCTAGGGACAGGGAATACGAG.

This clone has ten or more counts. The sequenced fragment ends 3 residues before the CDR3 boundary, so the rest is inferred from the germline J gene. The V and J genes are TRBV19 and TRBJ1-1; maybe TRBD1 (6 bases). The CDR3 consists of 16 residues. From germline, CDR1 is LNHDA and CDR2 SQIVND (reference sequence). V was pared by 1 base and J by 4 bases, with 16 bases between. CDR3 amino acids: CASSIGGRGMSTEAFF. The CDR3 bases that were read are TGTGCCAGTAGTATAGGGGGGCGCGGGATGAGCACTGAA.